This TCR beta chain was retrieved from a study of blood T cell repertoires in COVID-19. The overall study: There were acute and convalescent COVID-19 samples, and they came from the United States, Italy and Spain. T cells, B-cell-depleted T cells, or PBMCs supplied cDNA or gDNA.

Per the study methods: Counts of nucleated cells, estimated from reference gene primer amplification, were obtained. Produced via immunoSEQ multiplex PCR; TCRdb's table is partial and in-frame only. That table furnishes V, J and clone size, whereas the DNA furnished D and trimming. The sample contains under 250,000 clones, more than 70% of which appear only once. CDR1 LNHDA and CDR2 SQIVND come from the germline V gene (reference sequence). The CDR3 loop spans 12 amino acids. V was clipped by 11 bases and J by 5 bases; unmatched bases: 7. The origin of this receptor is a man aged 80 or over with acute or convalescent COVID-19. Material: peripheral blood. The chain carries TRBV19 and TRBJ1-2; 8 bases fit TRBD1. CDR3: CASGQGGYGYTF. The CDR3 nucleotides read TGTGCCTCAGGACAGGGCGGATATGGCTACACCTTC.